These 21 T cell receptor beta chains originate from one sample sequenced in a study of T cell repertoires in ileal Crohn's disease. Here immunoSEQ multiplex PCR was the method, and the copy in TCRdb shows in-frame clones only, minus some. Here the sample spans some 2,600 clones, approximately 76% being singletons. The sequencing sample was made of ileal tissue. The receptors shown here come from an adult with Crohn's disease.

This rearrangement joins TRBV11-2 to TRBJ1-1; 8 bases match TRBD1. This CDR3 spans 14 amino acids. V shed 4 bases and J 2 bases; nucleotides not matched to a gene: 3. Germline values: CDR1 SGHAT, CDR2 FQNNGV. This CDR3 is CASSSDRDNTEAFF. The DNA for the CDR3 is TGTGCCAGCAGCTCGGACAGGGACAACACTGAAGCTTTCTTT.

The chain uses TRBV4-3 and TRBJ2-2; the match to TRBD1 covers 10 bases. J lost 4 bases, V lost 3 bases, and 8 bases had no gene match. CDR3 size: 17 residues. From germline, CDR1 is LGHNA and CDR2 YSLEER. CDR3 amino acids: CASSHLRTGGSTGELFF. The CDR3 DNA follows: TGCGCCAGCAGCCATCTCAGGACAGGGGGTTCCACCGGGGAGCTGTTTTTT.

The chain has TRBV5-6 and TRBJ2-3, with 7 positions matching TRBD2. The CDR3 length is 16 residues. The trim removed 2 bases at V and 2 bases at J, leaving 8 bases unmatched. Germline assignment: CDR1 SGHDT and CDR2 YYEEEE. Here the CDR3 reads CASSFLAGDVTDTQYF. Written as DNA, the CDR3 is TGTGCCAGCAGCTTTTTGGCGGGAGACGTCACAGATACGCAGTATTTT.

The chain employs TRBV19 and TRBJ2-2, with no clear D. There are 11 residues in the CDR3. Trimming removed 4 bases at V and 10 bases at J, with 7 bases between. Germline V gene data show CDR1 as LNHDA and CDR2 as SQIVND (reference sequence). The CDR3 here is CASSTRVELFF. The CDR3 nucleotides are TGTGCCAGTAGTACCCGAGTGGAGCTGTTTTTT.

The gene calls are TRBV9 and TRBJ2-1, with D perhaps TRBD2 (6 bases). CDR1 and CDR2 (germline): SGDLS, YYNGEE. The V end was cut by 3 bases, the J end by 7 bases, with 11 bases between. CDR3 size: 13 residues. The CDR3 sequence is CASSGGGLNEQFF. In nucleotides, the CDR3 is TGTGCCAGCAGCGGGGGCGGACTAAATGAGCAGTTCTTC.

This clone was seen a single time. The V and J genes are TRBV6-6 and TRBJ2-7; 8 positions agree with TRBD2. CDR3 size: 13 residues. With V trimmed by 6 bases and J by 2 bases, 3 bases remained unmatched. The germline V gene encodes CDR1 MNHNY and CDR2 SVGAGI (reference sequence). Here the CDR3 reads CASRSGLAYEQYF. For the CDR3, the DNA is TGTGCCAGCAGATCGGGACTAGCCTACGAGCAGTACTTC.

This clone has only a few counts. The chain combines TRBV11-2 with TRBJ2-3, with D possibly matching TRBD2 (6 bases). Germline loops: CDR1 SGHAT, CDR2 FQNNGV. The CDR3 spans 16 residues. V lost 5 bases and J 4 bases, leaving 19 bases between the germline ends. The CDR3 loop reads CASSLTLDGGADTQYF. CDR3 nucleotides: TGTGCCAGCAGCCTAACACTGGACGGGGGTGCAGATACGCAGTATTTT.

This clone was recorded once. V usage is TRBV7-8 and J usage is TRBJ2-5; 12 nucleotides match TRBD2. Looked up from germline, CDR1 is SGHVS and CDR2 is FQNEAQ. The V and J ends lost 5 bases and 5 bases, in that order; junction bases with no gene match: 12. The length of the CDR3 is 17 residues. The chain's CDR3 is CASSERPTSGRSETQYF. In DNA, the CDR3 is TGTGCCAGCAGCGAGCGGCCGACTAGCGGGAGATCCGAGACCCAGTACTTC.

The gene calls are TRBV29-1 and TRBJ2-1, with no clear D. CDR1 is SQVTM, CDR2 ANQGSEA, per germline. V lost 6 bases and J 0 bases, leaving 6 bases between the germline ends. This CDR3 contains 12 residues. CDR3 in amino acids: CSVRNSYNEQFF. CDR3 in DNA: TGCAGCGTCAGAAACTCCTACAATGAGCAGTTCTTC.

The V gene is TRBV6-5, the J gene TRBJ2-7, with 10 bases fitting TRBD1. J lost 2 bases, V lost 5 bases, and 6 bases had no gene match. The germline V gene has CDR1 MNHEY and CDR2 SVGAGI. The CDR3 covers 15 residues. The CDR3 here is CASSAPGQGTYEQYF. The CDR3 DNA sequence: TGTGCCAGCAGTGCACCGGGACAGGGGACCTACGAGCAGTACTTC.

This chain connects TRBV28 to TRBJ2-1; tentative D call: TRBD1 (7 bases). Trimming removed 7 bases at V and 3 bases at J, with 19 bases between. Germline assignment: CDR1 MDHEN and CDR2 SYDVKM. This CDR3 region has 16 residues. CDR3 sequence reads: CASTTRGDRGYNEQFF. The CDR3 DNA sequence: TGTGCCAGCACCACTAGGGGGGACAGAGGCTACAATGAGCAGTTCTTC.

The chain has TRBV9 and TRBJ1-4, with 11 bases aligning to TRBD1. The CDR3 has 15 residues. V shed 3 bases, J shed 4 bases, and the junction held 2 bases outside the gene matches. Per germline, CDR1 SGDLS and CDR2 YYNGEE. CDR3 amino acids: CASSGGTGGNEKLFF. CDR3 nucleotides: TGTGCCAGCAGCGGGGGGACAGGGGGTAATGAAAAACTGTTTTTT.

This sequence joins TRBV10-1 and TRBJ2-7; 9 bases line up with TRBD1. The V segment lost 9 bases and the J segment 3 bases; nucleotides outside the gene matches: 6. Germline CDR1 and CDR2: WNHNN and SYGVQD (reference sequence). The CDR3 totals 13 residues. CDR3 protein: CASGGTGLYEQYF. The DNA of the CDR3 is TGCGCCAGTGGGGGGACAGGGCTCTACGAGCAGTACTTC.

The gene calls are TRBV19 and TRBJ1-1; 10 nucleotides align to TRBD1. V shed 6 bases and J 5 bases; nucleotides not matched to a gene: 6. The CDR3 runs 14 residues. Germline-derived CDR1 and CDR2 are LNHDA and SQIVND (reference sequence). For the CDR3, the DNA is TGTGCCAGTAGGCCGACAGGGGGCGTTACTGAAGCTTTCTTT. Protein sequence: CASRPTGGVTEAFF.

This clone was found once. The gene calls are TRBV6-1 and TRBJ2-7, with D perhaps TRBD1 (7 bases). The CDR3 is made up of 14 amino acids. Germline assignment: CDR1 MNHNS and CDR2 SASEGT. The V and J ends lost 3 bases and 2 bases respectively, with 11 bases between them. CDR3 loop: CASSERDRPYEQYF. In nucleotides, the CDR3 is TGTGCCAGCAGTGAGCGGGACAGACCCTACGAGCAGTACTTC.

This clone was seen only once. The chain couples TRBV27 to TRBJ2-2; TRBD2 agrees at 12 bases. The CDR3 length is 14 residues. V dropped 7 bases and J dropped 7; count of bases not matched to a gene: 4. CDR1 and CDR2 from the germline V gene are MNHEY and SMNVEV (reference sequence). The CDR3, as DNA: TGTGCCAGCACTAGGACTAGCGGGGACGGGGAGCTGTTTTTT. This translates into CASTRTSGDGELFF.

The chain is built from TRBV27 and TRBJ1-2; D unresolved. From germline, CDR1 is MNHEY and CDR2 SMNVEV (reference sequence). The CDR3 is 14 residues long. V shed 5 bases and J shed 8 bases, with 18 bases lying between them. CDR3: CASSPSAGRKGYTF. The CDR3 DNA sequence: TGTGCCAGCAGTCCAAGCGCGGGCCGAAAAGGCTACACCTTC.

This clone has a handful of counts. This chain uses TRBV9 with TRBJ1-1, with D possibly TRBD1 on 6 matching bases. Trimming left V 2 bases short and J 4 bases short, with 15 bases between. This CDR3 has 15 residues. Germline CDR1 is SGDLS and CDR2 is YYNGEE. CDR3 coding DNA: TGTGCCAGCAGCGTCTCAGGGGTCCCTGGCACTGAAGCTTTCTTT. It yields the protein CASSVSGVPGTEAFF.

The genes are TRBV5-1 and TRBJ2-7; 10 bases match TRBD1. V dropped 4 bases and J dropped 4; count of bases not matched to a gene: 8. The length of the CDR3 is 15 residues. Germline V lookup: CDR1 SGHRS, CDR2 YFSETQ. CDR3 coding DNA: TGCGCCAGCAGCACAGCTAGACAGGGGGCGTACGAGCAGTACTTC. It specifies CASSTARQGAYEQYF. Variable domain in full (rest from reference TRBV5-1 and TRBJ2-7): KAGVTQTPRYLIKTRGQQVTLSCSPISGHRSVSWYQQTPGQGLQFLFEYFSETQRNKGNFPGRFSGRQFSNSRSEMNVSTLELGDSALYLCASSTARQGAYEQYFGPGTRLTVT.

The chain joins TRBV5-1 to TRBJ1-4, with a weak D call TRBD1 (6 bases). Per germline, CDR1 SGHRS and CDR2 YFSETQ. V was cut by 3 bases and J by 5 bases, with 8 bases left in between. The CDR3 is made up of 13 amino acids. Here the CDR3 reads CASSSTGNEKLFF. In DNA form, the CDR3 reads TGCGCCAGCAGCTCCACAGGGAATGAAAAACTGTTTTTT.

In its sample, this clone was seen a few times. Distinct nucleotide sequences in the sample also encode this CDR3. The chain recombines TRBV11-2 with TRBJ2-7; D might be TRBD1 (6 bases). Germline CDR1 SGHAT, CDR2 FQNNGV. The CDR3 runs 14 residues. The ends were cut back, 1 base at V and 2 bases at J, with 9 bases in the middle. DNA for the CDR3: TGTGCCAGCAGCTTAGCTCAGGGGCCCTACGAGCAGTACTTC. Translation: CASSLAQGPYEQYF.